This T cell receptor (beta chain) originates from a study of beta chain features in type 1 diabetes. Notes on the study in general: TCRB CDR3s from Type 1 diabetes patients were moderately but significantly shorter in all four CD4+ subsets. Compared with healthy donors, patients appeared to share more similar naive, central memory and regulatory TCRB repertoires.

Markers CD45RO/CCR7/CD25/CD127/CD95/CD27 served to sort CD4+ naive, central memory, regulatory and stem cell-like memory cells. TCRB transcripts that were expressed got sequenced, as all of the isolated RNA had been reverse transcribed. Assay: immunoSEQ multiplex PCR; the TCRdb copy retains only in-frame clones and omits some. The sample has under 300,000 clones, 7.5% to 9.5% seen once; the top ten hold roughly 1%. Only a few counts were recorded for this clone. The target antigen is unknown. V lost 2 bases and J lost 6; bases outside the gene matches: 15. Germline CDR1 and CDR2: SGHTA and FQGTGA. This CDR3 is built from 18 residues.

Sequenced sample: central memory CD4+ T cells from blood. The receptor was isolated from a woman under 30 in good health. The gene calls are TRBV7-3 and TRBJ2-1; the match to TRBD1 covers 8 bases. CDR3 DNA: TGTGCCAGCAGCTTAGGGGACAGGTTTAGTGTGTCCGCCAATGAGCAGTTCTTC. Residues: CASSLGDRFSVSANEQFF. Drawing the rest from reference TRBV7-3 and TRBJ2-1, the complete variable domain is GAGVSQTPSNKVTEKGKYVELRCDPISGHTALYWYRQSLGQGPEFLIYFQGTGAADDSGLPNDRFFAVRPEGSVSTLKIQRTERGDSAVYLCASSLGDRFSVSANEQFFGPGTRLTVL.